Each of the 16 T cell receptor beta chains below was sequenced from the same sample in a study of control samples from healthy donors and cancer patients. TCRdb's copy holds only in-frame clones and misses some; the assay was immunoSEQ multiplex PCR. The sample lists some 150,000 clones, less than 95% occurring once. The source material was blood. Receptors were obtained from a man between 18 and 35 years old in good health.

The J gene is TRBJ2-3, the V gene TRBV7-3, with 7 bases identical to TRBD2. The ends lost 1 base at V and 0 bases at J; junction bases unmatched: 4. Germline values: CDR1 SGHTA, CDR2 FQGTGA. CDR3 length: 16 amino acids. The DNA of the CDR3 is TGTGCCAGCAGCTTAAATGGGGGGGATAGCACAGATACGCAGTATTTT. Amino acids: CASSLNGGDSTDTQYF. Drawing the rest from reference TRBV7-3 and TRBJ2-3, the complete variable domain is GAGVSQTPSNKVTEKGKYVELRCDPISGHTALYWYRQSLGQGPEFLIYFQGTGAADDSGLPNDRFFAVRPEGSVSTLKIQRTERGDSAVYLCASSLNGGDSTDTQYFGPGTRLTVL.

The chain couples TRBV2 to TRBJ1-1; D is possibly TRBD1 (5 bases). The V gene lost 0 bases and the J gene lost 1 base, with 15 bases spanning the gap. Germline CDR1 and CDR2: SNHLY and FYNNEI. The CDR3 runs to 17 residues. In DNA, the CDR3 is TGTGCCAGCAGTGAAGCGCGGGGGGAGCTAAGGAACACTGAAGCTTTCTTT. Its translation is CASSEARGELRNTEAFF. Full variable domain (remainder filled in from reference TRBV2 and TRBJ1-1): EPEVTQTPSHQVTQMGQEVILRCVPISNHLYFYWYRQILGQKVEFLVSFYNNEISEKSEIFDDQFSVERPDGSNFTLKIRSTKLEDSAMYFCASSEARGELRNTEAFFGQGTRLTVV.

Notes on this clone: This specimen includes other DNA sequences encoding the same CDR3. J is TRBJ1-2 and V is TRBV11-2; 7 bases align to TRBD1. This CDR3 comprises 14 residues. V trimming: 1 base; J trimming: 5 bases; junction bases outside the gene matches: 4. From germline, CDR1 is SGHAT and CDR2 FQNNGV. CDR3 nucleotide sequence: TGTGCCAGCAGCTTAGGAGCAGGGGGTTATGGCTACACCTTC. Residues: CASSLGAGGYGYTF.

The chain recombines TRBV5-4 with TRBJ1-1; tentative D call: TRBD1 (5 bases). V lost 2 bases and J lost 4, with 15 bases in between. CDR3 length: 15 residues. In germline, CDR1 is SGHNT, CDR2 YYREEE (reference sequence). This chain's CDR3 is CASSFQGPISTEAFF. In nucleotides, the CDR3 is TGTGCCAGCAGCTTCCAGGGTCCAATTTCCACTGAAGCTTTCTTT.

This clone was seen once. The chain combines TRBV4-1 with TRBJ2-5; D perhaps matches TRBD2 (6 bases). Trimming stripped 0 bases from V and 3 bases from J, with 14 bases between. CDR1 and CDR2 from the germline V gene are MGHRA and YSYEKL. The CDR3 is 16 residues long. The CDR3 DNA reads TGCGCCAGCAGCCAAGAGGACTATCCGAACGAAGAGACCCAGTACTTC. Its translation is CASSQEDYPNEETQYF.

This chain joins TRBV6-2 or TRBV6-3 and TRBJ2-5; D assignment may be TRBD1 or TRBD2 (5 bases each). Germline-derived CDR1 and CDR2 are MNHEY and SVGEGT. This CDR3 is built from 15 residues. V was trimmed by 0 bases and J by 4 bases, leaving 12 bases between them. CDR3 DNA sequence: TGTGCCAGCAGTTACTCGATGAGGGGTCTAGAGACCCAGTACTTC. Protein product: CASSYSMRGLETQYF.

The chain joins TRBV5-6 to TRBJ2-7; TRBD1 or TRBD2 may be the D gene (5 bases each). CDR3 size: 14 residues. In germline, CDR1 is SGHDT, CDR2 YYEEEE. Trimming removed 5 bases at V and 4 bases at J, with 16 bases between. In DNA form, the CDR3 reads TGTGCCAGCAGTGTCGGGGCCGAGTGGTACGAGCAGTACTTC. Translation: CASSVGAEWYEQYF.

V is TRBV19 and J is TRBJ1-6, with a weak D call TRBD1 (5 bases). This CDR3 spans 14 amino acids. V lost 6 bases and J 5 bases, leaving 11 bases between the germline ends. Germline loops: CDR1 LNHDA, CDR2 SQIVND (reference sequence). CDR3 sequence (DNA): TGTGCCAGTAGGTCGTCAGGGAATAATTCACCCCTCCACTTT. Its protein product is CASRSSGNNSPLHF.

The chain recombines TRBV19 with TRBJ1-3, with TRBD1 matching 7 bases. Trimming at V came to 9 bases and at J to 0 bases, leaving 14 bases not matched to a gene. The CDR3 loop spans 17 amino acids. Germline-derived CDR1 and CDR2 are LNHDA and SQIVND (reference sequence). The CDR3 nucleotides are TGTGCCAGGGACGGGACAGCCTCATCAGTCTCTGGAAACACCATATATTTT. It translates to CARDGTASSVSGNTIYF. The whole variable domain, remainder taken from reference TRBV19 and TRBJ1-3, is DGGITQSPKYLFRKEGQNVTLSCEQNLNHDAMYWYRQDPGQGLRLIYYSQIVNDFQKGDIAEGYSVSREKKESFPLTVTSAQKNPTAFYLCARDGTASSVSGNTIYFGEGSWLTVV.

The chain combines TRBV19 with TRBJ1-5; 10 nucleotides line up with TRBD1. This CDR3 spans 18 amino acids. Germline V gene data show CDR1 as LNHDA and CDR2 as SQIVND (reference sequence). J was trimmed by 1 base and V by 0 bases; bases with no gene match: 6. The CDR3 sequence: CASSIDRDRGASNQPQHF. CDR3 coding DNA: TGTGCCAGTAGTATAGACCGGGACAGGGGAGCGAGCAATCAGCCCCAGCATTTT.

This chain links TRBV4-1 with TRBJ1-2, with TRBD1 identical over 7 bases. In germline, CDR1 is MGHRA, CDR2 YSYEKL. V trimming: 2 bases; J trimming: 4 bases; junction bases outside the gene matches: 7. This CDR3 has 15 residues. The CDR3, as DNA: TGCGCCAGCAGCCAATTAGACAGGGAGGGCTATGGCTACACCTTC. This codes for CASSQLDREGYGYTF.

In its sample, this clone was seen once. J is TRBJ1-6 and V is TRBV6-4, with TRBD1 matching 9 bases. CDR3 size: 14 residues. The V gene's germline CDR1 is MRHNA and CDR2 SNTAGT. V lost 6 bases to trimming and J lost 5 bases; unmatched junction nucleotides: 2. CDR3 region: CASRRQGDNSPLHF. The CDR3 DNA follows: TGTGCCAGCAGGAGACAGGGGGATAATTCACCCCTCCACTTT.

This clone was observed a few times. The chain recombines TRBV30 with TRBJ1-2; D might be TRBD1 (5 bases). The germline gives CDR1 GTSNPN, CDR2 SVGIG (reference sequence). Trimming removed 6 bases at V and 8 bases at J, with 16 bases between. The CDR3 covers 12 residues. The CDR3 coding sequence is TGTGCCTGCCGGGACGCACCTCAGGGCTACACCTTC. This gives the protein CACRDAPQGYTF.

The J gene is TRBJ2-6, the V gene TRBV7-9; tentatively, D is TRBD1 (5 bases). The length of the CDR3 is 16 residues. Germline V CDR1 and CDR2: SEHNR, FQNEAQ (reference sequence). V gave up 5 bases and J gave up 0 bases, with 11 bases separating them. CDR3 region: CASSQTGSSGANVLTF. CDR3 DNA: TGTGCCAGCAGCCAAACAGGTAGCTCTGGGGCCAACGTCCTGACTTTC.

This clone was detected once. V usage is TRBV6-2 or TRBV6-3 and J usage is TRBJ2-5; no clear D. The length of the CDR3 is 14 residues. The V end was cut by 2 bases, the J end by 2 bases, with 9 bases between. The germline CDR1 and CDR2 sequences are MNHEY and SVGEGT. CDR3 DNA sequence: TGTGCCAGCAGTTACCTGGGGAAACAAGAGACCCAGTACTTC. Translating it yields CASSYLGKQETQYF.

Regarding this clone: An end of the junction does not agree with germline; a read error may underlie this. Other DNA variants within this sample encode the same CDR3. The V and J genes are TRBV28 and TRBJ2-7; 7 nucleotides line up with TRBD2. The CDR3 length is 15 residues. Germline assignment: CDR1 MDHEN and CDR2 SYDVKM. This CDR3 is CASSLIERDSYEQYF. The CDR3 DNA reads as TGTGCTAGCAGTTTAATCGAGCGGGACTCCTACGAGCAGTACTTC. The whole variable domain, remainder taken from reference TRBV28 and TRBJ2-7, is DVKVTQSSRYLVKRTGEKVFLECVQDMDHENMFWYRQDPGLGLRLIYFSYDVKMKEKGDIPEGYSVSREKKERFSLILESASTNQTSMYLCASSLIERDSYEQYFGPGTRLTVT.